This passage covers 4 T cell receptor beta chains from one sample sequenced in a study of breast tumors, draining lymph nodes, adjacent tissues (TCRdb year 2016). Lymph node samples were obtained from the axillary draining lymph nodes of breast cancer patients. Library preparation used multiplex PCR. Sequencing used an Illumina HiSeq 2000. In TCRdb, the public reads were trimmed at Q25 with fastp and aligned with MiXCR, with productive beta chains retained. Duplicate CDR3 protein sequences are folded into a single record with the most common DNA and genes. This sample has approximately 100,000 distinct CDR3 sequences in its table, and about 20% of those were observed once. 1% to 1.5% of the sample rests with the top ten. Sequenced: axillary lymph node tissue. The receptors were sampled from a female donor with breast cancer. Some clones in this sample may be carry-over from other donors' samples.

This chain joins TRBV4-1 and TRBJ1-1, with unresolved D. Per germline, CDR1 MGHRA and CDR2 YSYEKL. V was pared by 3 bases and J by 2 bases, with 10 bases between. This CDR3 is 14 amino acids long. CDR3 in DNA: TGCGCCAGCAGCCAGCCCGTAATAAACACTGAAGCTTTCTTT. Its translation: CASSQPVINTEAFF.

This clonotype was found many times. The CDR3: CSAREFQGARETQYF. DNA for the CDR3: TGCAGTGCTAGGGAATTCCAGGGGGCGAGGGAGACCCAGTACTTC. The rearrangement joins TRBV20-1 to TRBJ2-5; TRBD1 agrees at 8 bases. Germline lookup yields CDR1 DFQATT and CDR2 SNEGSKA (reference sequence). Trimming removed 3 bases from V and 5 bases from J; junction bases left unmatched: 11. The CDR3 covers 15 residues.

The rearrangement uses TRBV7-3 and TRBJ2-7; 9 bases are a match to TRBD1. Germline V gene data show CDR1 as SGHTA and CDR2 as FQGTGA. The CDR3 is made up of 14 amino acids. The V gene end was trimmed by 5 bases and the J gene end by 5 bases; junction bases not matched to a gene: 7. CDR3 sequence reads: CASSLADRGHEQYF. The DNA of the CDR3 is TGTGCCAGCAGCCTTGCGGACAGGGGCCACGAGCAGTACTTC.

The V call is TRBV29-1, the J call TRBJ2-1; 14 bases are shared with TRBD2. The V gene's germline CDR1 is SQVTM and CDR2 ANQGSEA. The CDR3 consists of 16 residues. The V and J ends lost 6 bases and 5 bases, in that order; junction bases with no gene match: 9. This chain's CDR3 is CSVRLAGGHMNNEQFF. The DNA of the CDR3 is TGCAGCGTCCGACTAGCGGGAGGGCATATGAACAATGAGCAGTTCTTC.